The 22 T cell receptor beta chains below come from one sample, sequenced in a study of CD8+ T cells in alopecia areata. Following extraction, RNA underwent reverse transcription to cDNA, which served as the sequencing template. Using immunoSEQ multiplex PCR, the repertoire was profiled, and TCRdb retains in-frame clones only, with some absent. The sample has about 120,000 clones; 50% to 55% are singletons. The treatment is: oral pan-JAK inhibitor, 5-10 mg twice daily. The material sequenced was CD4+ T cells sorted from blood, taken at week 4, from a patient treated with tofacitinib. The receptors were gathered from a human donor with alopecia areata.

This clone was seen only a few times. This chain uses TRBV7-8 with TRBJ2-5; possibly TRBD2 for D (5 bases). V lost 3 bases, J lost 2 bases, and 10 bases lay in between. Germline CDR1 reads SGHVS; CDR2 reads FQNEAQ. The CDR3 is 14 amino acids. The CDR3 region has the DNA TGTGCCAGCAGCTTCTCCACGGGACAAGAGACCCAGTACTTC. This encodes CASSFSTGQETQYF.

This clone was detected only a few times. The rearrangement joins TRBV30 to TRBJ2-2; a possible D gene is TRBD1 (6 bases). The germline CDR1 and CDR2 sequences are GTSNPN and SVGIG (reference sequence). V dropped 2 bases and J dropped 4 bases, with 17 bases sitting between them. The CDR3 covers 16 residues. The CDR3 DNA is TGTGCCTGGAGTAGCCACAACACAGGGTCCACCGGGGAGCTGTTTTTT. Its translation: CAWSSHNTGSTGELFF.

This rearrangement joins TRBV7-3 to TRBJ2-7, with 10 bases identical to TRBD1. Unmatched junction bases numbered 4, after V lost 5 bases and J lost 6 bases. Germline V gene sequence: CDR1 SGHTA, CDR2 FQGTGA. This CDR3 has 13 amino acids. The CDR3 region is CASSKDRGREQYF. In DNA, the CDR3 is TGTGCCAGCAGCAAAGACAGGGGGCGCGAGCAGTACTTC.

This clone has just one count. This rearrangement joins TRBV27 to TRBJ2-5; no definite D call. Germline V CDR1 and CDR2: MNHEY, SMNVEV (reference sequence). The V gene lost 2 bases and the J gene lost 9 bases, with 13 bases spanning the gap. The CDR3 runs to 13 residues. This CDR3 is CASSLMSYTAQYF. DNA for the CDR3: TGTGCCAGCAGTTTAATGAGTTACACGGCCCAGTACTTC.

J is TRBJ1-3 and V is TRBV30; D ambiguous. Germline CDR1 is GTSNPN and CDR2 is SVGIG (reference sequence). V lost 3 bases and J 1 base, leaving 16 bases between the germline ends. The CDR3 is made up of 16 amino acids. CDR3 amino acids: CAWRPAAANSGNTIYF. The DNA of the CDR3 is TGTGCCTGGAGACCGGCAGCGGCAAATTCTGGAAACACCATATATTTT.

This clone has only a few counts. This sequence joins TRBV29-1 and TRBJ2-2, with a possible D match to TRBD2 (5 bases). With 4 bases removed from V and 0 bases from J, the gap between germline ends came to 15 bases. Germline CDR1 reads SQVTM; CDR2 reads ANQGSEA. The CDR3 is 16 amino acids. The CDR3 sequence is CSVGSGLGANTGELFF. The CDR3 nucleotides read TGCAGCGTTGGGTCAGGACTCGGCGCGAACACCGGGGAGCTGTTTTTT.

The chain links TRBV5-1 to TRBJ2-3; no definite D call. The CDR3 spans 12 residues. CDR1 and CDR2 (germline): SGHRS, YFSETQ. V was pared by 4 bases and J by 5 bases, with 8 bases between. CDR3 sequence: CASSGPGDTQYF. The CDR3 DNA sequence: TGCGCCAGCAGCGGCCCTGGAGATACGCAGTATTTT.

This clone has a single count. This chain connects TRBV30 to TRBJ2-5, with 14 bases aligning to TRBD2. V trimming: 5 bases; J trimming: 5 bases; junction bases outside the gene matches: 7. Germline V gives CDR1 GTSNPN, CDR2 SVGIG (reference sequence). There are 15 residues in the CDR3. The CDR3: CAWAQGLAGAETQYF. DNA of the CDR3: TGTGCCTGGGCCCAGGGACTAGCGGGAGCGGAGACCCAGTACTTC.

The chain combines TRBV5-8 with TRBJ1-2; D gene unclear. CDR1 SGHTS and CDR2 YDEGEE come from the germline V gene. The CDR3 length is 12 residues. V was trimmed by 1 base and J by 8 bases, leaving 9 bases between them. The CDR3, as DNA: TGTGCCAGCAGCTTGAGGTCGGAAGGCTACACCTTC. Translation gives CASSLRSEGYTF.

V is TRBV30 and J is TRBJ2-7, with 7 bases lining up with TRBD1. The CDR3 sequence is 14 residues long. V lost 0 bases to trimming and J lost 0 bases; unmatched junction nucleotides: 2. Germline loops: CDR1 GTSNPN, CDR2 SVGIG (reference sequence). The CDR3: CAWSVRTGSYEQYF. In nucleotides, the CDR3 is TGTGCCTGGAGTGTAAGGACAGGCTCCTACGAGCAGTACTTC.

The rearrangement links TRBV9 to TRBJ2-1; 7 bases map to TRBD1. There are 17 residues in the CDR3. CDR1 and CDR2 (germline): SGDLS, YYNGEE. V was clipped by 0 bases and J by 3 bases; unmatched bases: 9. The CDR3 loop is CASSVVGTGVGYNEQFF. CDR3 sequence (DNA): TGTGCCAGCAGCGTAGTCGGCACAGGGGTTGGCTACAATGAGCAGTTCTTC.

This clone has only a few counts. The same CDR3 can be traced to other DNA sequences in this sample. The chain employs TRBV18 and TRBJ1-5; a possible D gene is TRBD1 (5 bases). CDR1 is KGHSH, CDR2 LQKENI, per germline. The V gene lost 2 bases and the J gene lost 5 bases, with 7 bases spanning the gap. CDR3 length: 13 residues. CDR3 protein: CASSPGTDQPQHF. In nucleotides, the CDR3 is TGTGCCAGCTCACCAGGGACGGATCAGCCCCAGCATTTT.

The rearrangement links TRBV30 to TRBJ1-1; weak D call: TRBD1 (6 bases). Germline loops: CDR1 GTSNPN, CDR2 SVGIG (reference sequence). V was shortened by 2 bases and J by 3 bases, with 16 bases between the two germline ends. The CDR3 runs to 15 residues. CDR3 coding DNA: TGTGCCTGGAGTAACTACCCAAAGGGGGACACTGAAGCTTTCTTT. This encodes CAWSNYPKGDTEAFF.

The chain is built from TRBV7-9 and TRBJ1-2, with D perhaps matching TRBD1 (6 bases). This CDR3 contains 14 residues. Germline-derived CDR1 and CDR2 are SEHNR and FQNEAQ (reference sequence). V was clipped by 5 bases and J by 6 bases, with 16 bases between them. As DNA, the CDR3 is TGTGCCAGCAGCCAATACCGGGACATTGATGGCTACACCTTC. It specifies CASSQYRDIDGYTF.

V is TRBV5-4 and J is TRBJ2-5; either TRBD1 or TRBD2 may fit D (5 bases each). V lost 6 bases, J lost 3 bases, and 12 bases lay in between. This CDR3 is built from 13 residues. Germline-derived CDR1 and CDR2 are SGHNT and YYREEE (reference sequence). The DNA of the CDR3 is TGTGCCAGCACCCTCGGGACGGAAGAGACCCAGTACTTC. It codes for CASTLGTEETQYF.

This clone was detected a few times. The chain recombines TRBV4-1 with TRBJ1-3; D is ambiguous. Trimming stripped 3 bases from V and 11 bases from J, with 11 bases between. CDR3 length: 12 amino acids. Germline V gives CDR1 MGHRA, CDR2 YSYEKL. CDR3 in DNA: TGCGCCAGCAGCCATGCTGAAGGCCCCATATATTTT. It specifies CASSHAEGPIYF.

The V call is TRBV5-1, the J call TRBJ2-7, with TRBD1 as a possible D gene (5 bases). With 4 bases removed from V and 3 bases from J, the gap between germline ends came to 14 bases. Germline values: CDR1 SGHRS, CDR2 YFSETQ. The CDR3 totals 14 residues. The CDR3 bases are TGCGCCAGCAGCCTAGGGGTGAACAACTACGAGCAGTACTTC. It is translated as CASSLGVNNYEQYF. Full variable domain (outside the CDR3, taken from reference TRBV5-1 and TRBJ2-7): KAGVTQTPRYLIKTRGQQVTLSCSPISGHRSVSWYQQTPGQGLQFLFEYFSETQRNKGNFPGRFSGRQFSNSRSEMNVSTLELGDSALYLCASSLGVNNYEQYFGPGTRLTVT.

The rearrangement uses TRBV29-1 and TRBJ2-7; weak D call: TRBD1 (6 bases). Trimming took 3 bases from V and 7 from J, leaving 10 bases between them. Germline-derived CDR1 and CDR2 are SQVTM and ANQGSEA. The CDR3 consists of 11 residues. The CDR3 loop is CSVEGAREQYF. CDR3 in DNA: TGCAGCGTTGAGGGGGCGCGTGAGCAGTACTTC.

The rearrangement links TRBV7-9 to TRBJ2-1; 7 nucleotides align to TRBD1. The CDR3 extends over 14 amino acids. The germline CDR1 and CDR2 sequences are SEHNR and FQNEAQ (reference sequence). V lost 3 bases to trimming and J lost 8 bases; unmatched junction nucleotides: 7. CDR3 protein: CASSLGQLGDEQFF. The DNA for the CDR3 is TGTGCCAGCAGCTTGGGACAGTTGGGGGATGAGCAGTTCTTC.

V is TRBV6-5 and J is TRBJ1-1; D ambiguous. V lost 4 bases and J lost 4, with 16 bases in between. This CDR3 region has 15 residues. CDR1 and CDR2 (germline): MNHEY, SVGAGI. The CDR3 sequence is CASSSQYLGGTEAFF. In DNA form, the CDR3 reads TGTGCCAGCAGTTCCCAGTACCTGGGTGGCACTGAAGCTTTCTTT.

Concerning this clone: Within the sample, other DNA sequences also encode this same CDR3. J is TRBJ2-7 and V is TRBV5-4; D unresolved. The CDR3 length is 13 residues. V was cut by 0 bases and J by 1 base, with 5 bases left in between. The germline V gene has CDR1 SGHNT and CDR2 YYREEE (reference sequence). CDR3 amino acids: CASSLVGSYEQYF. DNA of the CDR3: TGTGCCAGCAGCTTGGTCGGTTCCTACGAGCAGTACTTC.

The rearrangement joins TRBV30 to TRBJ2-1, with a weak D call TRBD1 (6 bases). The CDR3 runs to 14 residues. V lost 0 bases and J lost 7, with 13 bases in between. Germline V CDR1 and CDR2: GTSNPN, SVGIG (reference sequence). Here the CDR3 DNA reads TGTGCCTGGAGTGTAGGTACAGGGTGGAATGAGCAGTTCTTC. It is translated as CAWSVGTGWNEQFF.